Presented here are 17 T cell receptor beta chains from one specimen sequenced in a study of molecular identifiers for immune sequencing clone quantification. TCRdb reprocessed the PCR reads via MiXCR and lists one record per CDR3 protein. The table lists 79,000 or so distinct CDR3 sequences, roughly 25% of them singletons, with 0.75% to 0.9% in the top ten. Sequenced material: naive CD8+ T cells from blood, with Jurkat cell RNA spiked in. The subset: FACS-sorted CD8+CD4-CCR7+CD45RA+ naive T cells. These receptors were obtained from a human donor in good health. Some libraries in this study had Jurkat cell RNA spiked in.

A few counts support this clonotype. V gene TRBV27 combines with J gene TRBJ1-5, with 7 bases that match TRBD1. The V gene end was trimmed by 6 bases and the J gene end by 4 bases; junction bases not matched to a gene: 3. Germline CDR1 reads MNHEY; CDR2 reads SMNVEV (reference sequence). The CDR3 contains 13 residues. In nucleotides, the CDR3 is TGTGCCAGCAGCTTACAGGGGAATCAGCCCCAGCATTTT. It translates to CASSLQGNQPQHF.

The chain combines TRBV4-3 with TRBJ1-6; D ambiguous. Trimming pared 4 bases from V and 7 bases from J, leaving 11 bases between. CDR3 length: 14 residues. Looked up from germline, CDR1 is LGHNA and CDR2 is YSLEER. The CDR3 coding sequence is TGCGCCAGCAGCCCACGGGAGTTAAATTCACCCCTCCACTTT. It yields the protein CASSPRELNSPLHF.

With regard to this clonotype: A much larger clonotype is one base distant, so this may be a read error. This chain connects TRBV29-1 to TRBJ2-1; D uncertain. CDR1 is SQVTM and CDR2 is ANQGSEA in the germline V gene. The CDR3 totals 13 residues. The CDR3 DNA follows: TGCCGCGTTGAGATAACAGCTTACAATGAGCAGTTCTTC. It yields the protein CRVEITAYNEQFF.

J is TRBJ1-5 and V is TRBV6-5, with unresolved D. The CDR3 has 15 residues. Germline loops: CDR1 MNHEY, CDR2 SVGAGI. The V end lost 0 bases, the J end lost 0 bases, and 6 bases lay between the germline ends. The CDR3 here is CASSYSDGSNQPQHF. The CDR3 DNA sequence: TGTGCCAGCAGTTACTCCGACGGTAGCAATCAGCCCCAGCATTTT.

At least ten counts were recorded for this clonotype. The CDR3 nucleotides read TGCAGCGTTGGGACAGGAATGAACACTGAAGCTTTCTTT. Residues: CSVGTGMNTEAFF. This sequence joins TRBV29-1 and TRBJ1-1; 7 bases are shared with TRBD1. Germline assignment: CDR1 SQVTM and CDR2 ANQGSEA. The CDR3 length is 13 residues. V was pared by 4 bases and J by 0 bases, with 2 bases of the junction left unmatched.

This chain connects TRBV4-1 to TRBJ2-1, with 7 positions matching TRBD2. This CDR3 contains 16 residues. CDR1 and CDR2 (germline): MGHRA, YSYEKL. V dropped 2 bases and J dropped 7; count of bases not matched to a gene: 11. CDR3 in amino acids: CASSQTAVASGNEQFF. In DNA form, the CDR3 reads TGCGCCAGCAGCCAAACCGCCGTGGCTAGCGGAAATGAGCAGTTCTTC.

The chain has TRBV18 and TRBJ1-2; possible D gene TRBD1, 5 bases. CDR3 length: 15 amino acids. Germline V gene data show CDR1 as KGHSH and CDR2 as LQKENI. V lost 3 bases to trimming and J lost 3 bases, with 14 bases between them. The CDR3 spells CASSPEPDTYYGYTF. CDR3 in DNA: TGTGCCAGCTCACCCGAGCCGGACACTTACTATGGCTACACCTTC.

This clonotype was seen at least ten times. V is TRBV12-3 or TRBV12-4 and J is TRBJ2-3, with D possibly being TRBD2 (6 bases). This CDR3 has 14 residues. V shed 4 bases and J shed 2 bases, with 10 bases lying between them. The CDR3 coding sequence is TGTGCCAGCAGTTATAGCGGTCTCACAGATACGCAGTATTTT. It encodes CASSYSGLTDTQYF.

This clonotype was counted ten times or more. The chain has TRBV5-1 and TRBJ2-7; 8 bases are a match to TRBD1. V shed 4 bases and J 3 bases; nucleotides not matched to a gene: 3. The CDR3 spans 13 residues. Looked up from germline, CDR1 is SGHRS and CDR2 is YFSETQ. The CDR3 loop is CASSTGQGYEQYF. CDR3 DNA: TGCGCCAGCAGCACTGGACAGGGCTACGAGCAGTACTTC.

With regard to this clonotype: A read error may explain this, as a much larger clone is one base away. This chain links TRBV9 with TRBJ2-3; 8 bases agree with TRBD1. Germline-derived CDR1 and CDR2 are SGDLS and YYNGEE. The CDR3 is made up of 16 amino acids. V gave up 4 bases and J gave up 2 bases; unmatched junction bases: 9. The CDR3 DNA follows: TGTGCCAGCAGCACAACGGGACAGGATTACACAGATACGCAGTATTTT. Protein: CASSTTGQDYTDTQYF.

The J gene is TRBJ2-7, the V gene TRBV20-1; the D gene is possibly TRBD1 (6 bases). CDR1 DFQATT and CDR2 SNEGSKA come from the germline V gene (reference sequence). This CDR3 comprises 13 residues. With 3 bases removed from V and 0 bases from J, the gap between germline ends came to 9 bases. CDR3 in DNA: TGCAGTGCTAGGGACAGCGACTCCTACGAGCAGTACTTC. Translating it yields CSARDSDSYEQYF.

Worth noting for this clonotype: Being one base from a much bigger clone, this may be a read error. CDR3 in DNA: TGTGCCACCAGTGTCCCTGGCAAAGCTCGAGGCGGAGTGACCCAGTACTTC. Translated, it gives CATSVPGKARGGVTQYF. This chain connects TRBV24-1 to TRBJ2-5; D remains ambiguous. The CDR3 has 17 amino acids. CDR1 and CDR2 from the germline V gene are KGHDR and SFDVKD. V was shortened by 5 bases and J by 7 bases, with 25 bases between the two germline ends.

Many counts were recorded for this clonotype. The chain uses TRBV12-3 or TRBV12-4 and TRBJ1-1, with D unresolved. This CDR3 is built from 12 residues. V dropped 3 bases and J dropped 4 bases, with 6 bases sitting between them. The CDR3 sequence: CASSFVGTEAFF. CDR3 DNA: TGTGCCAGCAGTTTCGTGGGCACTGAAGCTTTCTTT.

V and J are TRBV14 and TRBJ1-1, with D possibly matching TRBD1 (5 bases). The CDR3 loop spans 14 amino acids. CDR1 SGHDN and CDR2 FVKESK come from the germline V gene. The V and J ends lost 1 base and 3 bases respectively, with 9 bases between them. In nucleotides, the CDR3 is TGTGCCAGCAGCCAAGTGAGGGGTGACACTGAAGCTTTCTTT. Amino acid sequence: CASSQVRGDTEAFF.

Comments on this clonotype: This may come from a read error, since a much larger clone is one base off. The genes are TRBV13 and TRBJ2-7; 9 nucleotides match TRBD1. This CDR3 comprises 15 residues. Germline V gene data show CDR1 as PRHDT and CDR2 as FYEKMQ (reference sequence). V dropped 7 bases and J dropped 6; count of bases not matched to a gene: 13. The DNA for the CDR3 is TGTGCCAGCATCTCCCACGGGACAGGGTATTTCGAGCAGTACTTC. It translates to CASISHGTGYFEQYF.

This clonotype was counted only a few times. The CDR3 sequence is CASSGRTSGGVGTQYF. The CDR3 nucleotides are TGTGCCAGCAGCGGTCGGACTAGCGGGGGGGTAGGTACGCAGTATTTT. This rearrangement joins TRBV7-9 to TRBJ2-3, with TRBD2 matching 15 bases. Looked up from germline, CDR1 is SEHNR and CDR2 is FQNEAQ (reference sequence). V was pared by 5 bases and J by 8 bases, with 8 bases of the junction left unmatched. CDR3 size: 16 residues.

The V and J genes are TRBV7-9 and TRBJ1-4; maybe TRBD1 (5 bases). Trimming removed 1 base from V and 6 bases from J, with 9 bases in between. This CDR3 region has 14 residues. Germline assignment: CDR1 SEHNR and CDR2 FQNEAQ (reference sequence). CDR3 sequence reads: CASSLVAGHEKLFF. For the CDR3, the DNA is TGTGCCAGCAGCTTAGTAGCAGGGCATGAAAAACTGTTTTTT. The variable domain in full, with the rest retrieved from reference TRBV7-9 and TRBJ1-4, is DTGVSQNPRHKITKRGQNVTFRCDPISEHNRLYWYRQTLGQGPEFLTYFQNEAQLEKSRLLSDRFSAERPKGSFSTLEIQRTEQGDSAMYLCASSLVAGHEKLFFGSGTQLSVL.